This entry features one T cell receptor beta chain sequence. This sample stems from a study of cytomegalovirus exposure and HLA in healthy donors. In germline, CDR1 is MNHEY, CDR2 SVGAGI. The CDR3 is 14 residues long. Germline trimming cut 7 bases from V and 4 bases from J; bases unmatched to any gene: 7. The PCR made use of 60 Vbeta and 13 Jbeta primers. Sequenced by immunoSEQ multiplex PCR; TCRdb stores in-frame clones only, minus some. Of some 98,000 clones in the sample, more than 60% are singletons; the top ten hold over 2%. The sequencing input was PBMCs. This receptor was taken from a middle-aged man in good health and CMV-seronegative. The genes are TRBV6-5 and TRBJ2-7; 10 bases match TRBD1. CDR3 sequence: CASTRQGASYEQYF. CDR3 DNA: TGTGCCAGCACCAGACAGGGGGCTTCTTACGAGCAGTACTTC.